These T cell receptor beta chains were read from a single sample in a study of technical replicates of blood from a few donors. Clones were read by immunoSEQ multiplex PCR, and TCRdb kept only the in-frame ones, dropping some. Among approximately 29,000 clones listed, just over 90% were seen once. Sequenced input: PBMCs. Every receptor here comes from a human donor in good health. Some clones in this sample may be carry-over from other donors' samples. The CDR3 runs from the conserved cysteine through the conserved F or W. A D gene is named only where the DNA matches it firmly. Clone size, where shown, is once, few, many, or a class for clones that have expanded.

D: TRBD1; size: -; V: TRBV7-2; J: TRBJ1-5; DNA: TGTGCCAGCAGCTTAGGACAGGGGTTCAATCAGCCCCAGCATTTT; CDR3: CASSLGQGFNQPQHF
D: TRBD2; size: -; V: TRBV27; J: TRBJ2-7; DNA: TGTGCCAGCAGTCTCCGACTAGCGGGAGGCGTGTACGAGCAGTACTTC; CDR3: CASSLRLAGGVYEQYF
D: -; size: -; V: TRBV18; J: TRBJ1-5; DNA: TGTGCCAGCTCGTCAGGGGATTTCGGCAATCAGCCCCAGCATTTT; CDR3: CASSSGDFGNQPQHF
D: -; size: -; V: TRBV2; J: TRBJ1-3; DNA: TGTGCCAGCAGTGACCGTTCCAGATCCTCTGGAAACACCATATATTTT; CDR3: CASSDRSRSSGNTIYF
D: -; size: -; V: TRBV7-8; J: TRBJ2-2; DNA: TGTGCCAGCAGCTCAACACGGAACACCGGGGAGCTGTTTTTT; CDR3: CASSSTRNTGELFF
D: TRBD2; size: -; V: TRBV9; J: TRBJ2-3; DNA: TGTGCCAGCAATTTTGGGGGGAGCGGGGGAGATACGCAGTATTTT; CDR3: CASNFGGSGGDTQYF
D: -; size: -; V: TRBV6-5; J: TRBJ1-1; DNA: TGTGCCAGCAGGGTCAGACAGGTGGGTGCTGAAGCTTTCTTT; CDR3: CASRVRQVGAEAFF
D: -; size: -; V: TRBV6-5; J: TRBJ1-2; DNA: TGTGCCAGTCGGACAGACTCTAACTATGGCTACACCTTC; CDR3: CASRTDSNYGYTF
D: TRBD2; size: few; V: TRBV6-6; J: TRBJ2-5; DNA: TGTGCCAGCAGTTCCGGACTAGCGGGCGGTGGGGAGACCCAGTACTTC; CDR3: CASSSGLAGGGETQYF
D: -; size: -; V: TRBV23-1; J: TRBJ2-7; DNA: TGCGCCAGACGGAGAAGGGACAAGAACTACGAGCAGTACTTC; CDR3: CARRRRDKNYEQYF
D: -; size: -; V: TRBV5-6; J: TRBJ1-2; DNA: TGTGCCAGCAGCTTGCGAGGGTTAAGCTATGGCTACACCTTC; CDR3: CASSLRGLSYGYTF
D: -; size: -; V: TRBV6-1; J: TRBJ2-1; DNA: TGTGCCAGCAGCGTGGACAGTTACAATGAGCAGTTCTTC; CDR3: CASSVDSYNEQFF
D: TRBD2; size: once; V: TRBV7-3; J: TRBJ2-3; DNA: TGTGCCAGCAGCTTATTTAAGCGGGGGGTAACAGATACGCAGTATTTT; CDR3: CASSLFKRGVTDTQYF
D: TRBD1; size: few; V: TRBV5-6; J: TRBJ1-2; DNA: TGTGCCAGCAGCCGGGACAGGGCCACCTATGGCTACACCTTC; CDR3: CASSRDRATYGYTF
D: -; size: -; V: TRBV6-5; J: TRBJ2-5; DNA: TGTGCCAGCAGTTACTCGTACTCCGGGGAGACCCAGTACTTC; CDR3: CASSYSYSGETQYF
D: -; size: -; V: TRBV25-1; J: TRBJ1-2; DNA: TGTGCCAGCAGCCCGGCGGGGCGGGGGGACTATGGCTACACCTTC; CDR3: CASSPAGRGDYGYTF
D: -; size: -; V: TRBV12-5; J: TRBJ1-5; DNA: TGTGCTAGTGCCGTTGGGGGAGGGCAGCCCCAGCATTTT; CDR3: CASAVGGGQPQHF
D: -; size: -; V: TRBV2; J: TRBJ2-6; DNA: TGTGCCAGCAGGTTGGAGGGCATAACTTCTGGGGCCAACGTCCTGACTTTC; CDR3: CASRLEGITSGANVLTF
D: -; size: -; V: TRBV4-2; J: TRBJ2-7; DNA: TGTGCCAGCAGTAACGACAGCTCCTACGAGCAGTACTTC; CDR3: CASSNDSSYEQYF
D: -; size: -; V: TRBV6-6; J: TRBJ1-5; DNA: TGTGCCAGCAGTTCCGGGGTCAATCAGCCCCAGCATTTT; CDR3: CASSSGVNQPQHF
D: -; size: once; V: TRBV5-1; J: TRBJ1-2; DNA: TGCGCCAGCAGCTTGGGAGAGGGCTACACCTTC; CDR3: CASSLGEGYTF
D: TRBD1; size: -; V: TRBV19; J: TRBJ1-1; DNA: TGTGCCAGTAGTATAATCGTGGACAGGATGAACACTGAAGCTTTCTTT; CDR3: CASSIIVDRMNTEAFF
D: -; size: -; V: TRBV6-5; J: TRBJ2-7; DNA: TGTGCCAGCAGTTACTCGGGGACACCGCTCCCCTACGAGCAGTACTTC; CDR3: CASSYSGTPLPYEQYF
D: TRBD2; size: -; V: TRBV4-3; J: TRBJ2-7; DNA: TGCGCCAGCAGCCAAGATAGCGGGAGGGCCTCCGACGAGCAGTACTTC; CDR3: CASSQDSGRASDEQYF